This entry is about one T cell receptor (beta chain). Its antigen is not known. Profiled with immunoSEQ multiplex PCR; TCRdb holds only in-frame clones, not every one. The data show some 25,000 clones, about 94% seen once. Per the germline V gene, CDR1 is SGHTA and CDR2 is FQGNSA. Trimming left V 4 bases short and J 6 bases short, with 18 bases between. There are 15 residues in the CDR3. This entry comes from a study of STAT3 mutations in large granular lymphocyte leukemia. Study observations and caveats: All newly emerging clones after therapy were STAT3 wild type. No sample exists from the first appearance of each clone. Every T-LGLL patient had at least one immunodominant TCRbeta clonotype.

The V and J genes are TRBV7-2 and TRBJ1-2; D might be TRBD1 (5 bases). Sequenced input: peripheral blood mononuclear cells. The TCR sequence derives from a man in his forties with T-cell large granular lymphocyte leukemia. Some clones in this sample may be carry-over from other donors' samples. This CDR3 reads CASSSAGGIRNGYTF. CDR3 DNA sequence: TGTGCCAGCAGCTCCGCCGGGGGGATTCGGAATGGCTACACCTTC.